This TCR beta chain derives from a study of T-cell memory formation after mild COVID-19. Across the study: TCR clusters were mostly donor specific.

Study findings and constraints: Some clones that responded were present in memory (sampled pre-infection), which suggests cross-reactive memory joined. Those CD4+ clones that contracted were mainly in CM and EM (CD8+ ones in EMRA).

TCRdb ran MiXCR on the 5' RACE reads and lists one entry per CDR3 protein. Here the sample spans about 400,000 distinct CDR3 sequences, around a quarter being singletons. As to this clonotype: Antigen unknown.

The sequenced sample consisted of PBMCs or a T cell subset sorted from them (not recorded which). The receptor was isolated from an adult woman who had mild COVID-19 (a few samples of this study predate the infection). Cell type and time point are not known.

The CDR3 DNA reads TGTGCCAGCAGATCAAGGACTAGCGGGAGGGGCTATGAGCAGTTCTTC. Translated, it gives CASRSRTSGRGYEQFF. V is TRBV28 and J is TRBJ2-1; the match to TRBD2 covers 15 bases. The CDR3 spans 16 residues. Germline assignment: CDR1 MDHEN and CDR2 SYDVKM. The V and J ends lost 6 bases and 8 bases, in that order; junction bases with no gene match: 8. The full variable domain, with the rest looked up from reference TRBV28 and TRBJ2-1, is DVKVTQSSRYLVKRTGEKVFLECVQDMDHENMFWYRQDPGLGLRLIYFSYDVKMKEKGDIPEGYSVSREKKERFSLILESASTNQTSMYLCASRSRTSGRGYEQFFGPGTRLTVL.